This TCR beta chain comes out of a study of T cells after posttransplantation cyclophosphamide (dated by TCRdb to about 2016). Background for the entire study: T cell repertoire reconstitution was tracked by TRB sequencing after myeloablative bone marrow transplantation in which posttransplantation cyclophosphamide was used as GVHD prophylaxis. Samples from roughly 35 PTCy-treated patients, along with samples from 16 of their related bone marrow donors, underwent antigen receptor sequencing. TRB sequencing was performed on blood from all 35 or so PTCy patients with 1-year posttransplant specimens. In 3 patients, up to about 3 additional blood samples taken between 2 and 5.2 years after transplant also underwent TRB sequencing, as did pretransplant blood from 4 patients. Because TRA and TRB clonality correlated tightly in about 9 samples, the subsequent TCR analyses were limited to TRB only. Public TRB sequences were checked against a database of over 3,500 sequences associated with responses to pathogens, tumor antigens, self-antigens and alloantigens.

Points the paper makes about the study in general: Donor-recipient similarity was low at 1-2 months but increased during the first year, and donor CD8+ memory clones often dominated later blood repertoires. The TRB repertoires of T cells infiltrating skin or the GI tract showed only limited overlap with the TRB repertoires found in blood. Across about 40 patients, TRB clonality was highly associated with recipient CMV seropositivity and CMV reactivation, and PTCy diversity was similar to diversity in CNI/methotrexate controls.

To note about this clone: Its cognate antigen has yet to be identified. No much larger clonotype is one base removed from it; base qualities were not supplied.

Genomic DNA was the input for TRB sequencing, which was run either with the immunoSEQ assay at survey resolution or with the hsTCRB kit. Regarding the original processing steps: The immunoSEQ software handled initial read processing, and the LymphoSeq R package was used for repertoire analyses. Clonality was computed as 1 minus normalized Shannon entropy; Gini coefficient was also calculated for each TRB dataset. Phenotypes of unsorted samples were inferred by mapping TRB sequences from sorted subsets of the recipient or donor onto unsorted samples of the same recipient. Here the immuneACCESS table is served through TCRdb, limited to in-frame sequences with V and J called. Missing clones are a known gap in these copies; in checked studies unresolved V genes cover under half, and the rest lacks a known reason. The D gene and trimming were derived from the DNA, and the V and J assignments and clone size from that table. The sample table shows roughly 4,500 clones, and 65% to 85% are seen once. Around two fifths of the sample is in the top ten clones.

The label giving this sample's treatment or condition can be read as: high-dose cyclophosphamide on days +3 and +4 as single-agent GVHD prophylaxis. Patients in the PTCy group got busulfan and fludarabine conditioning, a marrow graft from a related or unrelated donor, and cyclophosphamide on days +3 and +4. The PTCy-treated patients were enrolled in a prospective multi-institutional clinical trial. Peripheral blood and bone marrow mononuclear cells were isolated by Ficoll-Hypaque density centrifugation and cryopreserved. Sequences MDHEN (CDR1) and SYDVKM (CDR2) are obtained from the germline V gene. At the junction V is shortened by 5 bases and J by 7 bases, with 14 bases in between. Measured from the cysteine to the phenylalanine, the CDR3 is 14 residues long. The sequence is cut down to CDR3 DNA, 42 bases in frame from base 1.

The source material was PBMCs, sampled 25 to 30 days after a stem cell transplant with posttransplant cyclophosphamide. The TCR comes from a male patient aged 50 to 60 who received an allogeneic stem cell transplant from an unrelated donor, was CMV-positive, and had acute GVHD only. Following a transplant, some T lymphocytes may have been derived from the graft donor. The chain is assembled from TRBV28 and TRBJ1-4; perhaps TRBD1 is the D gene, with 6 bases matching. The CDR3 here reads CASSPRGGGEKLFF. The sequenced DNA: TGTGCCAGCAGTCCCAGGGGTGGCGGTGAAAAACTGTTTTTT.